This TCR beta chain emerged from a study of regulatory T cells in long-lasting Graves disease. The study's findings and limits: Newly diagnosed disease favored TRBV20-1 and TRBJ2-1 over persistent disease.

Construction of the TCR beta libraries employed iRepertoire HTBI primers in conjunction with Arm-PCR of CDR3 regions. Via MiXCR, TCRdb re-called the multiplex PCR reads, giving one row per CDR3 protein. This table has just over 600,000 distinct CDR3 sequences, under 20% appearing once. Noted time point: newly diagnosed GD, antithyroid drugs for less than 3 months. The authors made the TCR library using RNA they extracted from PBMCs. This clonotype showed up just a few times. The antigen is unknown. V was shortened by 8 bases and J by 0 bases, with 10 bases between the two germline ends. This CDR3 has 13 amino acids. Germline assignment: CDR1 MGHDK and CDR2 SYGVNS. This sample was shared with a second study, whose subject was T cells in Graves' hyperthyroidism and ophthalmopathy. From that paper: The TCR CDR3 first-round RT-PCR relied on the HTBI primer set.

The chain employs TRBV25-1 and TRBJ1-2, with D hard to call. The source of this sequence is a woman in her twenties or thirties with Graves disease. Sequenced material: peripheral blood mononuclear cells (PBMCs), taken at new diagnosis, from a patient treated with antithyroid drugs. The CDR3 DNA sequence: TGTGCCAGCCAAAAGGACCCTAACTATGGCTACACCTTC. This codes for CASQKDPNYGYTF.